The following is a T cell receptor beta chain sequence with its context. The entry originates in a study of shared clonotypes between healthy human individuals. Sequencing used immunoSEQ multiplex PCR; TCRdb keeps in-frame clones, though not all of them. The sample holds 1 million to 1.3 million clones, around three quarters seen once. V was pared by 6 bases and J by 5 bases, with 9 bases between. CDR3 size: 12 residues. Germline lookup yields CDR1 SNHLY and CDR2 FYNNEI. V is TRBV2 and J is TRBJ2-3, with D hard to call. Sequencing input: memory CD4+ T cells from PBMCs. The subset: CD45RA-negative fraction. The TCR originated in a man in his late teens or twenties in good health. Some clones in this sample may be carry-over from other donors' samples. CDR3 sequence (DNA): TGTGCCAGCAGGATCCGCAGAGATACGCAGTATTTT. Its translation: CASRIRRDTQYF.